These T cell receptor beta chains were read from a single sample in a study of low-dose radiotherapy and immunotherapy resistance in tumors. TCRdb reanalysed the reads using MiXCR and keeps one entry per CDR3 protein. The repertoire has under 70,000 distinct CDR3 sequences, around 23% of them found once; the top ten carry under 7%. Here the sequenced sample was PBMCs, taken after low-dose radiotherapy plus immunotherapy. The receptors were gathered from a male donor with prostate cancer. Each CDR3 is given with its conserved first and last residue. Each record gives: clone size, V gene, D gene, J gene, CDR3 DNA, CDR3 protein. A D gene is named only where the DNA matches it firmly. Size tells how often a clone was seen (once, few, many) or the class of an expanded clone, and some rows leave it out.

clone size: many
V gene: TRBV19
D gene: .
J gene: TRBJ2-5
CDR3 DNA: TGTGCCAGTAGCCAACAGGGAAACCAAGAGACCCAGTACTTC
CDR3 protein: CASSQQGNQETQYF

clone size: .
V gene: TRBV6-8
D gene: TRBD2
J gene: TRBJ2-3
CDR3 DNA: TGTGCCAGCAGACGGACTAGCGGTAGGGCAGATACGCAGTATTTT
CDR3 protein: CASRRTSGRADTQYF

clone size: .
V gene: TRBV27
D gene: .
J gene: TRBJ2-5
CDR3 DNA: TGTGCCAGCAGTCGCACCTATGGACCACAAGAGACCCAGTACTTC
CDR3 protein: CASSRTYGPQETQYF

clone size: many
V gene: TRBV4-3
D gene: TRBD2
J gene: TRBJ2-7
CDR3 DNA: TGCGCCAGCAGCCAAGATCCCCTAGCGGGATACTACGAGCAGTACTTC
CDR3 protein: CASSQDPLAGYYEQYF

clone size: .
V gene: TRBV5-4
D gene: .
J gene: TRBJ1-1
CDR3 DNA: TGTGCCAGCAGTCCCAGAAGGGGACCGACCACTGAAGCTTTCTTT
CDR3 protein: CASSPRRGPTTEAFF

clone size: many
V gene: TRBV7-2
D gene: .
J gene: TRBJ2-1
CDR3 DNA: TGTGCCAGCAGCCCTAAAGGGAAACCGGACGGGTTAAACTACAATGAGCAGTTCTTC
CDR3 protein: CASSPKGKPDGLNYNEQFF

clone size: many
V gene: TRBV4-2
D gene: .
J gene: TRBJ2-5
CDR3 DNA: TGTGCCAGCAGCCAAGGAGATCGAGAGACCCAGTACTTC
CDR3 protein: CASSQGDRETQYF

clone size: many
V gene: TRBV20-1
D gene: .
J gene: TRBJ2-3
CDR3 DNA: TGCAGTGCTATCCCCCCTCGGGGGAGAACAGATACGCAGTATTTT
CDR3 protein: CSAIPPRGRTDTQYF

clone size: medium-sized
V gene: TRBV6-2/TRBV6-3
D gene: TRBD2
J gene: TRBJ2-3
CDR3 DNA: TGTGCCAGCAGTTACAGGGCGGGGGGGCCCACAGATACGCAGTATTTT
CDR3 protein: CASSYRAGGPTDTQYF

clone size: many
V gene: TRBV24-1
D gene: .
J gene: TRBJ2-1
CDR3 DNA: TGTGCCACCAGTGACCGTAGTCAGACGAGCTCCTACAATGAGCAGTTCTTC
CDR3 protein: CATSDRSQTSSYNEQFF

clone size: few
V gene: TRBV30
D gene: TRBD1
J gene: TRBJ1-2
CDR3 DNA: TGTGCCTGGTTCCCGGGACAGGAGACGGGGGGCTACACCTTC
CDR3 protein: CAWFPGQETGGYTF

clone size: medium-sized
V gene: TRBV28
D gene: .
J gene: TRBJ2-1
CDR3 DNA: TGTGCCAGCAGTTTAGACTTATACTCCTACAATGAGCAGTTCTTC
CDR3 protein: CASSLDLYSYNEQFF

clone size: .
V gene: TRBV29-1
D gene: .
J gene: TRBJ2-3
CDR3 DNA: TGCAGCGTCCTAAAACCGAGCACAGATACGCAGTATTTT
CDR3 protein: CSVLKPSTDTQYF

clone size: many
V gene: TRBV6-2/TRBV6-3
D gene: .
J gene: TRBJ2-3
CDR3 DNA: TGTGCCAGCACTGGAGGGCCGACAGATACGCAGTATTTT
CDR3 protein: CASTGGPTDTQYF